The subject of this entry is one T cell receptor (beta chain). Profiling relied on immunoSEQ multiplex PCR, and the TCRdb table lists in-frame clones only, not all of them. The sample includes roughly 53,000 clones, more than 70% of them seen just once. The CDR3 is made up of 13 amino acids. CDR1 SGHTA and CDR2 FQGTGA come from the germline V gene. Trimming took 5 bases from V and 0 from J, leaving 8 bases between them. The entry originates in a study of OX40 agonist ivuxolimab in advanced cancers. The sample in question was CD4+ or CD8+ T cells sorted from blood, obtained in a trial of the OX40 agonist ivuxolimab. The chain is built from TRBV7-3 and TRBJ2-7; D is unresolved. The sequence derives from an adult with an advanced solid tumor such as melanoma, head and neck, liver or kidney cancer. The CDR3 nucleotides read TGTGCCAGCAGCAAAACAGTCTCCTACGAGCAGTACTTC. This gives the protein CASSKTVSYEQYF.